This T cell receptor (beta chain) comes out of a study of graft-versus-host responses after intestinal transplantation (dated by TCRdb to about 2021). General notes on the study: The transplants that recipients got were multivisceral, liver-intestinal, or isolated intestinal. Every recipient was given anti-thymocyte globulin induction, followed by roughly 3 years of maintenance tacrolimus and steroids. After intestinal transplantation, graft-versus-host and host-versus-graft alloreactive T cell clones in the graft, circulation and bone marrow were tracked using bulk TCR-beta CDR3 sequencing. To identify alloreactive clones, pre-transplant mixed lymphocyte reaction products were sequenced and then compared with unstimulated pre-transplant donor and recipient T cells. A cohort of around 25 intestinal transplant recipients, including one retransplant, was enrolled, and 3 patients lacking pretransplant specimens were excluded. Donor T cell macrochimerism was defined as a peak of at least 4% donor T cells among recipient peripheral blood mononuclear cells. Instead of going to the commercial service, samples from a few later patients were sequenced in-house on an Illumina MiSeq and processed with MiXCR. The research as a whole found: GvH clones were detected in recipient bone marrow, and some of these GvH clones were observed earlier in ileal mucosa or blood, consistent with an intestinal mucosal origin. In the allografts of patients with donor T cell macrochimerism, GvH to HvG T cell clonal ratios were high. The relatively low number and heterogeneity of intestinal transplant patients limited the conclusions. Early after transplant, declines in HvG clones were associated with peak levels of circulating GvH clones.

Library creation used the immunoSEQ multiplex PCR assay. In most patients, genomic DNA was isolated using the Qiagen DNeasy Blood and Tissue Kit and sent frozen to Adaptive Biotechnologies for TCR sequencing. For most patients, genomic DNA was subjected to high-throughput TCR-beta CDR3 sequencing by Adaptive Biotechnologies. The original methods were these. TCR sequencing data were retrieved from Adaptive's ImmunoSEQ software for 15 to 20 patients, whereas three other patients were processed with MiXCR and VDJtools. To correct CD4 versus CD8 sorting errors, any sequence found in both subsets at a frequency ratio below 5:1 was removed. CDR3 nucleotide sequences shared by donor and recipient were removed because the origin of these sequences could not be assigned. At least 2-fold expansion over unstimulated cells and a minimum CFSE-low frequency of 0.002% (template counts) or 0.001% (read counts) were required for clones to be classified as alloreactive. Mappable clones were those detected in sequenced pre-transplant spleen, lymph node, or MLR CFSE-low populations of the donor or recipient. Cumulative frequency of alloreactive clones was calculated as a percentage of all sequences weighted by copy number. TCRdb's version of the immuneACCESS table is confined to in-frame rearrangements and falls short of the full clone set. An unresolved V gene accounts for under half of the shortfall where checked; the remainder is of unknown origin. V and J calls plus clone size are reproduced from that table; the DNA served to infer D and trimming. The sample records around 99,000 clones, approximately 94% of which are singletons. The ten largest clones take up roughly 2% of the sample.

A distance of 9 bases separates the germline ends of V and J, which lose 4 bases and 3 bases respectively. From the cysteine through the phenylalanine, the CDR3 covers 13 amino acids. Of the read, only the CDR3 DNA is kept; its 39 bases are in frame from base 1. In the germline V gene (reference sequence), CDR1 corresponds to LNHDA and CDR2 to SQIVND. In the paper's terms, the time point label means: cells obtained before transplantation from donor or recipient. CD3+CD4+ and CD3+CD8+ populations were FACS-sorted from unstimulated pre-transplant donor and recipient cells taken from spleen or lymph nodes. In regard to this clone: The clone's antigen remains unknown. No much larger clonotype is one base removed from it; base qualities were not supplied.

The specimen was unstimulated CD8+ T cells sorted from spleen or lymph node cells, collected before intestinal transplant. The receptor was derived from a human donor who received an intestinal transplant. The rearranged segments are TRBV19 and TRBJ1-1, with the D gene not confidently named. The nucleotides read TGTGCCAGTAGTACAACTGGAGACACTGAAGCTTTCTTT. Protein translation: CASSTTGDTEAFF.